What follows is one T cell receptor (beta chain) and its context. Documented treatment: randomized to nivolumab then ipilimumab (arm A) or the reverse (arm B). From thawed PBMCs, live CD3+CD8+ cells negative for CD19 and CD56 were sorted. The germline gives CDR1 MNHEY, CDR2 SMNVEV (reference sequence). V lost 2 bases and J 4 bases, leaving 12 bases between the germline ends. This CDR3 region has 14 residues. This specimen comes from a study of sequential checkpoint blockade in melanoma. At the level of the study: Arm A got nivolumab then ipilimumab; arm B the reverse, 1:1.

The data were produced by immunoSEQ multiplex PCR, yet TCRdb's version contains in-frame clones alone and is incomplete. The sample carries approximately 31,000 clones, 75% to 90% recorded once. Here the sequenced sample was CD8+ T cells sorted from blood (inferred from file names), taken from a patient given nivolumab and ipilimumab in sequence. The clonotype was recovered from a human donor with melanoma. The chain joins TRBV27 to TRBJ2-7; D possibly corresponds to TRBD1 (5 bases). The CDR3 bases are TGTGCCAGCAGTTTACTGGGCAGGGCATACGAGCAGTACTTC. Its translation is CASSLLGRAYEQYF.